This TCR beta chain originates from a study of cytomegalovirus exposure and HLA in healthy donors. The V end lost 6 bases, the J end lost 2 bases, and 11 bases lay between the germline ends. Germline CDR1 MNHEY, CDR2 SVGAGI. This CDR3 is 13 amino acids long. The PCR contained 60 Vbeta and 13 Jbeta primers. Here immunoSEQ multiplex PCR was the method, and the copy in TCRdb shows in-frame clones only, minus some. This sample lists some 60,000 clones; its ten largest clones have roughly 4%. The sample taken for sequencing was PBMCs. This clonotype was sampled from a male donor in good health and CMV-seronegative. V usage is TRBV6-5 and J usage is TRBJ2-7; the D gene is possibly TRBD1 (6 bases). The CDR3 here is CASRTGTTYEQYF. The CDR3 region has the DNA TGTGCCAGCAGAACCGGGACAACCTACGAGCAGTACTTC.